The 22 T cell receptor beta chains below all came from one sample that was sequenced in a study of CD8+ T cells in alopecia areata. As the sequencing template, cDNA was produced by extracting RNA and reverse transcribing it. Assay used: immunoSEQ multiplex PCR; TCRdb lists only in-frame clones, some missing. The repertoire has approximately 150,000 clones, 55% of them found once; the top ten carry 4.5% to 5%. Source material: CD4+ T cells sorted from blood. The origin of the receptors is a human donor in good health.

This chain links TRBV30 with TRBJ2-7; D unclear. Germline assignment: CDR1 GTSNPN and CDR2 SVGIG (reference sequence). The CDR3 covers 12 residues. Trimming removed 4 bases from V and 6 bases from J, with 13 bases in between. The CDR3 nucleotides are TGTGCCTGGACTTCTGTCGGACGCGAGCAGTACTTC. It is translated as CAWTSVGREQYF.

This clone has more than one count but fewer than ten. The chain couples TRBV7-9 to TRBJ2-5; TRBD1 agrees at 10 bases. The germline V gene has CDR1 SEHNR and CDR2 FQNEAQ (reference sequence). V trimming: 5 bases; J trimming: 0 bases; junction bases outside the gene matches: 3. The CDR3 runs to 15 residues. The CDR3 spells CASSPGTGDQETQYF. The CDR3 DNA reads TGTGCCAGCAGCCCGGGGACAGGGGACCAAGAGACCCAGTACTTC.

The chain joins TRBV29-1 to TRBJ2-3; D perhaps matches TRBD2 (6 bases). V gave up 3 bases and J gave up 2 bases, with 9 bases separating them. In germline, CDR1 is SQVTM, CDR2 ANQGSEA. The CDR3 sequence is 13 residues long. CDR3 region: CSVDREVTDTQYF. The CDR3 DNA reads as TGCAGCGTTGATAGGGAGGTCACAGATACGCAGTATTTT.

This clone was seen just once. V usage is TRBV7-5 and J usage is TRBJ1-2; the D segment call TRBD1 is taken from the table without a DNA check. TRBV7-5 constitutes a pseudogene. The CDR3 covers 12 residues. CDR3 sequence reads: CVRSPQFYGYTF. The DNA for the CDR3 is TGTGTCAGAAGCCCCCAGTTCTATGGCTACACCTTC.

The chain couples TRBV4-1 to TRBJ2-6; D is unresolved. The length of the CDR3 is 15 residues. With 6 bases removed from V and 0 bases from J, the gap between germline ends came to 9 bases. CDR1 is MGHRA, CDR2 YSYEKL, per germline. The CDR3 DNA is TGCGCCAGCAGTCATGGGCCCTCTGGGGCCAACGTCCTGACTTTC. As protein: CASSHGPSGANVLTF.

The chain employs TRBV9 and TRBJ2-1; 7 positions match TRBD1. With V trimmed by 0 bases and J by 1 base, 4 bases remained unmatched. Germline loops: CDR1 SGDLS, CDR2 YYNGEE. This CDR3 is 16 amino acids long. The CDR3 nucleotides read TGTGCCAGCAGCGTAGCTGAGGGGGCGTCCTACAATGAGCAGTTCTTC. It encodes CASSVAEGASYNEQFF.

The chain links TRBV30 to TRBJ1-2, with D tentatively TRBD1 (6 bases). Trimming shortened V by 5 bases and J by 0 bases, and 10 bases separated the two germline ends. CDR1 and CDR2 from the germline V gene are GTSNPN and SVGIG (reference sequence). This CDR3 comprises 13 residues. CDR3 nucleotide sequence: TGTGCCTGGGTTGGACAGACTAACTATGGCTACACCTTC. It codes for CAWVGQTNYGYTF. Based on the CDR3 plus reference TRBV30 and TRBJ1-2, the full variable domain is SQTIHQWPATLVQPVGSPLSLECTVEGTSNPNLYWYRQAAGRGLQLLFYSVGIGQISSEVPQNLSASRPQDRQFILSSKKLLLSDSGFYLCAWVGQTNYGYTFGSGTRLTVV.

V and J are TRBV25-1 and TRBJ1-2; TRBD1 matches 8 bases. The CDR3 contains 14 residues. V dropped 4 bases and J dropped 4; count of bases not matched to a gene: 5. CDR1 and CDR2 (germline): MGHDK, SYGVNS. CDR3 protein: CASSAPGGGYGYTF. CDR3 in DNA: TGTGCCAGCAGTGCCCCAGGGGGCGGCTATGGCTACACCTTC.

This clone has only a few counts. The genes are TRBV6-6 and TRBJ1-4; the D is unclear. The CDR3 extends over 14 amino acids. In germline, CDR1 is MNHNY, CDR2 SVGAGI (reference sequence). The ends were cut back, 6 bases at V and 4 bases at J, with 12 bases in the middle. CDR3 region: CASSPGASNEKLFF. CDR3 DNA: TGTGCCAGCAGCCCAGGTGCGAGTAATGAAAAACTGTTTTTT.

The CDR3 coding sequence is TGTGCCAGCTCAGAGTCGGCGACCGGGGAGACCCAGTACTTC. Protein sequence: CASSESATGETQYF. This chain uses TRBV18 with TRBJ2-5; D gene ambiguous. V lost 5 bases and J lost 5, with 15 bases in between. CDR3 length equals 14 residues. CDR1 KGHSH and CDR2 LQKENI come from the germline V gene.

The sample holds a few counts of this clone. The chain couples TRBV19 to TRBJ1-1; D is ambiguous. Looked up from germline, CDR1 is LNHDA and CDR2 is SQIVND (reference sequence). V was pared by 7 bases and J by 0 bases, with 12 bases between. CDR3 length: 14 amino acids. This CDR3 reads CASKPDPLNTEAFF. DNA for the CDR3: TGTGCCAGTAAGCCGGACCCGCTGAACACTGAAGCTTTCTTT.

V is TRBV2 and J is TRBJ1-2; 7 nucleotides match TRBD1. V shed 5 bases and J 8 bases; nucleotides not matched to a gene: 8. The CDR3 runs 13 residues. Germline V gene lookup returns CDR1 SNHLY and CDR2 FYNNEI. CDR3 sequence: CASSTGEDKGYTF. DNA of the CDR3: TGTGCCAGCAGTACAGGGGAAGATAAAGGCTACACCTTC.

The rearrangement links TRBV7-8 to TRBJ2-7; D is perhaps TRBD1 (7 bases). The V and J ends lost 5 bases and 3 bases respectively, with 11 bases between them. Germline V lookup: CDR1 SGHVS, CDR2 FQNEAQ. The CDR3 covers 13 residues. The CDR3 bases are TGTGCCAGCAGCCGCGGGACAGACTACGAGCAGTACTTC. It is translated as CASSRGTDYEQYF.

This clone appeared once. The V call is TRBV7-2, the J call TRBJ1-4; no definite D call. The CDR3 spans 13 residues. Germline V gene lookup returns CDR1 SGHTA and CDR2 FQGNSA. V was shortened by 0 bases and J by 8 bases, with 7 bases between the two germline ends. As DNA, the CDR3 is TGTGCCAGCAGCTTAGCGATGGGGGAAAAACTGTTTTTT. Protein product: CASSLAMGEKLFF. Full variable domain (rest looked up from reference TRBV7-2 and TRBJ1-4): GAGVSQSPSNKVTEKGKDVELRCDPISGHTALYWYRQSLGQGLEFLIYFQGNSAPDKSGLPSDRFSAERTGGSVSTLTIQRTQQEDSAVYLCASSLAMGEKLFFGSGTQLSVL.

This clone has a handful of counts. The chain couples TRBV18 to TRBJ2-5, with 7 bases fitting TRBD1. J gave up 3 bases and V 3 bases, and 1 base lay outside the gene matches. CDR3 length: 13 residues. Germline lookup yields CDR1 KGHSH and CDR2 LQKENI. This CDR3 is CASSPDRKETQYF. In DNA, the CDR3 is TGTGCCAGCTCACCGGACAGGAAAGAGACCCAGTACTTC. Full variable domain (missing parts from reference TRBV18 and TRBJ2-5): NAGVMQNPRHLVRRRGQEARLRCSPMKGHSHVYWYRQLPEEGLKFMVYLQKENIIDESGMPKERFSAEFPKEGPSILRIQQVVRGDSAAYFCASSPDRKETQYFGPGTRLLVL.

This chain connects TRBV15 to TRBJ1-5; a weak D match, TRBD1 (6 bases). The germline CDR1 and CDR2 sequences are LNHNV and YYDKDF (reference sequence). The CDR3 is 16 amino acids. The V end was cut by 3 bases, the J end by 0 bases, with 12 bases between. The CDR3 sequence: CATSRDRPYSNQPQHF. In nucleotides, the CDR3 is TGTGCCACCAGCAGGGACAGACCTTATAGCAATCAGCCCCAGCATTTT.

The V gene is TRBV6-5, the J gene TRBJ2-1, with D hard to call. Germline CDR1 and CDR2: MNHEY and SVGAGI. The CDR3 totals 11 residues. V dropped 8 bases and J dropped 9 bases, with 11 bases sitting between them. CDR3 amino acids: CASSSSSEQFF. CDR3 coding DNA: TGTGCCAGCTCCTCTAGTAGTGAGCAGTTCTTC.

The V call is TRBV30, the J call TRBJ1-1; a weak D match, TRBD1 (5 bases). Germline CDR1 is GTSNPN and CDR2 is SVGIG (reference sequence). Deletions cut 8 bases from V and 2 bases from J, with 15 bases between. CDR3 length equals 13 residues. The DNA of the CDR3 is TGTGCCGGAAGAAGGGGCTCAAACACTGAAGCTTTCTTT. It yields the protein CAGRRGSNTEAFF.

The chain combines TRBV27 with TRBJ1-5, with D perhaps TRBD1 (5 bases). Trimming shortened V by 1 base and J by 5 bases, and 6 bases separated the two germline ends. CDR1 is MNHEY and CDR2 is SMNVEV in the germline V gene (reference sequence). This CDR3 has 13 amino acids. For the CDR3, the DNA is TGTGCCAGCAGTTTATTAGGGGATCAGCCCCAGCATTTT. Its translation: CASSLLGDQPQHF.

The rearrangement links TRBV5-1 to TRBJ2-3; the match to TRBD2 covers 7 bases. CDR1 is SGHRS and CDR2 is YFSETQ in the germline V gene. V lost 4 bases and J lost 2; bases outside the gene matches: 10. CDR3 size: 16 residues. CDR3 loop: CASSPSGIGVTDTQYF. The CDR3 DNA reads as TGCGCCAGCAGCCCCAGCGGGATCGGGGTCACAGATACGCAGTATTTT.

The genes are TRBV6-4 and TRBJ2-7, with 9 bases lining up with TRBD2. Germline assignment: CDR1 MRHNA and CDR2 SNTAGT. This CDR3 spans 14 amino acids. Trimming removed 6 bases from V and 1 base from J; junction bases left unmatched: 4. The CDR3 loop reads CASRRTSESYEQYF. In nucleotides, the CDR3 is TGTGCCAGCAGGCGGACTAGCGAATCCTACGAGCAGTACTTC.

The chain is built from TRBV29-1 and TRBJ2-7; 7 bases fit TRBD1. V was clipped by 5 bases and J by 6 bases; unmatched bases: 10. This CDR3 is built from 13 residues. Germline CDR1 SQVTM, CDR2 ANQGSEA. The CDR3 sequence is CSVRAQGPSEQYF. CDR3 nucleotides: TGCAGCGTTAGAGCACAGGGGCCCTCCGAGCAGTACTTC.